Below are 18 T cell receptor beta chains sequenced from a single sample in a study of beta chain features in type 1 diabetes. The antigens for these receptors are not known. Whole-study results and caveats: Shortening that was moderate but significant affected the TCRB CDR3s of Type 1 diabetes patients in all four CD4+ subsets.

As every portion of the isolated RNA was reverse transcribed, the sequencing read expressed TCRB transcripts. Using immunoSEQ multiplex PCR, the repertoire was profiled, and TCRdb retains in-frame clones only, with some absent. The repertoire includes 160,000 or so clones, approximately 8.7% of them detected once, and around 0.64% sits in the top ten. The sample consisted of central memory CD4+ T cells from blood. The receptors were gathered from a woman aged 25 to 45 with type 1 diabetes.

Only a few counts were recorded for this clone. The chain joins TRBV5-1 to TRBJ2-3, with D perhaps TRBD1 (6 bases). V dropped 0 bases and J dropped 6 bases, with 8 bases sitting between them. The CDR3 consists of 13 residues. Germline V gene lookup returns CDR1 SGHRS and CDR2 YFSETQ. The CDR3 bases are TGCGCCAGCAGCTTGGGCCAGGGGGATACGCAGTATTTT. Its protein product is CASSLGQGDTQYF.

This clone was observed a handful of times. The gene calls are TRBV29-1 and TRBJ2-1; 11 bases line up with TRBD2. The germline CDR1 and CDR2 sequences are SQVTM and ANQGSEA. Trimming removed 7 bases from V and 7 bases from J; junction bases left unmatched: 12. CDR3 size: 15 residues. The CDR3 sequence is CSDVGLAGGRNEQFF. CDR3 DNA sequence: TGCAGCGATGTGGGGCTAGCGGGAGGTCGAAATGAGCAGTTCTTC.

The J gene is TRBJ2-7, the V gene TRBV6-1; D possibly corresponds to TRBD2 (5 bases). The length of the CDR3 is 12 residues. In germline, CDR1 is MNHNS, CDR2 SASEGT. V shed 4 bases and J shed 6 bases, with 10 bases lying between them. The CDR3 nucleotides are TGTGCCAGCAGTGGGTTGGGAGTCGAGCAGTACTTC. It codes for CASSGLGVEQYF.

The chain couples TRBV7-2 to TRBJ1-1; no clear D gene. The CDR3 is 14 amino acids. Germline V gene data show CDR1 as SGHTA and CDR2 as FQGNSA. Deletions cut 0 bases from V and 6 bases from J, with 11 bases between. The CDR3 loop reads CASSLALSTSEAFF. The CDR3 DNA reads TGTGCCAGCAGCTTAGCGCTGTCTACCTCTGAAGCTTTCTTT. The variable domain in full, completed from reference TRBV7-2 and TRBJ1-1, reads GAGVSQSPSNKVTEKGKDVELRCDPISGHTALYWYRQSLGQGLEFLIYFQGNSAPDKSGLPSDRFSAERTGGSVSTLTIQRTQQEDSAVYLCASSLALSTSEAFFGQGTRLTVV.

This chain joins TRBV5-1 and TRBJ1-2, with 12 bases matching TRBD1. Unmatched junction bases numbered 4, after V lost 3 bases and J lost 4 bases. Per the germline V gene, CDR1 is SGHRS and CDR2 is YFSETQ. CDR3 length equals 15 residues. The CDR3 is CASSWGTGGGYGYTF. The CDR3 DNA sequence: TGCGCCAGCAGCTGGGGGACAGGGGGCGGCTATGGCTACACCTTC. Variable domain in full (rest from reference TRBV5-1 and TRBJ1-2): KAGVTQTPRYLIKTRGQQVTLSCSPISGHRSVSWYQQTPGQGLQFLFEYFSETQRNKGNFPGRFSGRQFSNSRSEMNVSTLELGDSALYLCASSWGTGGGYGYTFGSGTRLTVV.

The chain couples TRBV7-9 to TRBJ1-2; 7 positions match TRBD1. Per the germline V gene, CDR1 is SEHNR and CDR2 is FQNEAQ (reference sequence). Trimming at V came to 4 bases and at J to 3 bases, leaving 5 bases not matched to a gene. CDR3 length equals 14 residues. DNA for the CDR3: TGTGCCAGCAGCTCGACAGGGTGGGACTATGGCTACACCTTC. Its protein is CASSSTGWDYGYTF.

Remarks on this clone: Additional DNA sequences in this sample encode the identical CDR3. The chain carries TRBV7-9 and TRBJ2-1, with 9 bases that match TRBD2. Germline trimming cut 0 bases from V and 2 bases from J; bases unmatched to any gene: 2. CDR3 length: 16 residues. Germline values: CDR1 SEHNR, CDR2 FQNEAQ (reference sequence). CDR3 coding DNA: TGTGCCAGCAGCTTAGCTCTAGCGGGGACCTACAATGAGCAGTTCTTC. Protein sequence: CASSLALAGTYNEQFF.

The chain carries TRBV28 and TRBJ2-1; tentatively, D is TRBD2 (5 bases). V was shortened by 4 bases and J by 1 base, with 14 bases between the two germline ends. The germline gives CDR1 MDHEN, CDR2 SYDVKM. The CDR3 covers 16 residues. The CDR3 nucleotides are TGTGCCAGCAGTTCCCCATATGCGGGTTCCTACAATGAGCAGTTCTTC. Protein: CASSSPYAGSYNEQFF.

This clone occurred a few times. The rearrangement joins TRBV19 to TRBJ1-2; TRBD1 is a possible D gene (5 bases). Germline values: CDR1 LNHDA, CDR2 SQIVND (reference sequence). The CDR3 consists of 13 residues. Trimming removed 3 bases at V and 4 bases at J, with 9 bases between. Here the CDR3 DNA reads TGTGCCAGTAGTATCGGCGGGGCCTATGGCTACACCTTC. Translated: CASSIGGAYGYTF.

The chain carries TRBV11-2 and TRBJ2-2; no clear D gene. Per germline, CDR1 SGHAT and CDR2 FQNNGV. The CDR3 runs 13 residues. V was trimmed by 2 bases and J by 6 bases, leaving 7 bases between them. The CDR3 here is CASSLNGPGELFF. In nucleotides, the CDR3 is TGTGCCAGCAGCTTAAATGGGCCCGGGGAGCTGTTTTTT.

The CDR3 spells CSVEVLAGALLSEQYF. The DNA for the CDR3 is TGCAGCGTTGAAGTTCTAGCGGGGGCCCTCTTATCCGAGCAGTACTTC. The V gene is TRBV29-1, the J gene TRBJ2-7; 10 positions match TRBD2. V trimming: 1 base; J trimming: 6 bases; junction bases outside the gene matches: 12. Germline V gene lookup returns CDR1 SQVTM and CDR2 ANQGSEA. The CDR3 totals 16 residues.

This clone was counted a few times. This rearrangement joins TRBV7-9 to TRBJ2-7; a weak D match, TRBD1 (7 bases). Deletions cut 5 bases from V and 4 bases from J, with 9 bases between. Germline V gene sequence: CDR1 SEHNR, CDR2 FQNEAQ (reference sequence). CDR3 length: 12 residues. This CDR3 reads CASSPGGYEQYF. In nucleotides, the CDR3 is TGTGCCAGCAGCCCAGGGGGGTACGAGCAGTACTTC.

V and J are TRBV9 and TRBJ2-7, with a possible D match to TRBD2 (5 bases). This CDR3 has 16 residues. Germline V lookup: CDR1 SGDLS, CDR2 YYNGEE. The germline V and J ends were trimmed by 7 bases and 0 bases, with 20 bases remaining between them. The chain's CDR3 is CASSSTGGLISYEQYF. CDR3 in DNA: TGTGCCAGCTCATCCACTGGCGGGCTAATCTCCTACGAGCAGTACTTC.

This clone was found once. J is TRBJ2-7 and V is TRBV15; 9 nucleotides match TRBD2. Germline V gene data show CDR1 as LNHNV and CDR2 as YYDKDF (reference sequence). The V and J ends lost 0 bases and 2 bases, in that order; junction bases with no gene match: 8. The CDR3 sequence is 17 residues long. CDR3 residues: CATSRDRGLANAYEQYF. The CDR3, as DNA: TGTGCCACCAGCAGAGATAGAGGACTAGCGAACGCCTACGAGCAGTACTTC.

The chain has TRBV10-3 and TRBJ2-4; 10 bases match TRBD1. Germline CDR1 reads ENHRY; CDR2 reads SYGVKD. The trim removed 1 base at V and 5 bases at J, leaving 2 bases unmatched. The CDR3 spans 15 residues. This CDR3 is CAISELGTGENIQYF. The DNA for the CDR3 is TGTGCCATCAGTGAGTTAGGGACAGGGGAAAACATTCAGTACTTC.

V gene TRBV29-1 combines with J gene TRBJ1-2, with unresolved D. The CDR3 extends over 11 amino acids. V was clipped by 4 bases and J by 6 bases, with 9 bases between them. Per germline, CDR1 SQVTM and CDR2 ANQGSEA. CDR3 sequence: CSVVGVNGYTF. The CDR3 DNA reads TGCAGCGTTGTCGGGGTGAATGGCTACACCTTC.

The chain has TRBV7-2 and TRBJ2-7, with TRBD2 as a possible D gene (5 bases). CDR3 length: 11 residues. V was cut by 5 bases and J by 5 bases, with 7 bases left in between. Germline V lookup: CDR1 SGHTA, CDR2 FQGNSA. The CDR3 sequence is CASSEGHEQYF. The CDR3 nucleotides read TGTGCCAGCAGCGAGGGCCACGAGCAGTACTTC.

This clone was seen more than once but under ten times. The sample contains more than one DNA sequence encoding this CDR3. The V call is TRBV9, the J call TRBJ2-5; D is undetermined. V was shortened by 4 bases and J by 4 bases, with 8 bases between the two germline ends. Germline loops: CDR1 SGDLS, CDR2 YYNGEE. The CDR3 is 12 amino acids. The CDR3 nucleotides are TGTGCCAGCAGCCGTAGTGGAGAGACCCAGTACTTC. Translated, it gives CASSRSGETQYF.